The 28 T cell receptor beta chains in this list originate from one sample, sequenced in a study of CXCR3-negative and CXCR3-positive naive CD8 T cells. UMI-tagged TRB cDNA libraries were built via 5' RACE. TCRdb processed the 5' RACE reads again and assigns one entry to each CDR3 protein, with no DNA. There are approximately 56,000 distinct CDR3 sequences in the sample, with approximately 1.6% held by the top ten. The sample comprised naive CXCR3- CD8+ T cells from blood. The subset denotes: CD45RO-CCR7+CD27+CD95- naive CD8+ T cells lacking CXCR3 (TNR3-). These receptors all stem from a human donor in good health. Some clones in this sample may be carry-over from other donors' samples.

This chain links TRBV28 with TRBJ2-6. Per germline, CDR1 MDHEN and CDR2 SYDVKM. The CDR3 contains 16 residues. CDR3 region: CASSLPRATGANVLTF.

The rearrangement joins TRBV20-1 to TRBJ1-5; with no DNA, the TCRdb D assignment of TRBD1 cannot be verified. Per the germline V gene, CDR1 is DFQATT and CDR2 is SNEGSKA (reference sequence). This CDR3 has 13 residues. CDR3 region: CSAKTTENQPQHF.

The V gene is TRBV14, the J gene TRBJ1-6; absent DNA, TCRdb's TRBD1 call cannot be checked. CDR1 and CDR2 from the germline V gene are SGHDN and FVKESK. This CDR3 spans 16 amino acids. The chain's CDR3 is CASSQSTGFFSSPLHF.

This sequence joins TRBV7-9 and TRBJ2-5; TCRdb returns TRBD2, unconfirmable since there is no DNA. The CDR3 loop spans 14 amino acids. CDR1 and CDR2 from the germline V gene are SEHNR and FQNEAQ (reference sequence). CDR3 loop: CASSGGTSGETQYF.

CDR3 in amino acids: CASSPGAEAADTQYF. The rearrangement joins TRBV9 to TRBJ2-3; TCRdb's D call, TRBD1, is unchecked because there is no DNA. The CDR3 has 15 residues. Germline CDR1 is SGDLS and CDR2 is YYNGEE.

The chain employs TRBV7-9 and TRBJ2-6; the TCRdb D gene call, TRBD1, has no DNA to confirm it. The CDR3 totals 19 residues. Germline assignment: CDR1 SEHNR and CDR2 FQNEAQ (reference sequence). CDR3 region: CASSSQPGQGLSGANVLTF.

The chain has TRBV28 and TRBJ2-7. Germline CDR1 MDHEN, CDR2 SYDVKM. The CDR3 length is 12 residues. The chain's CDR3 is CASGIQIYEQYF. Variable domain in full (rest from reference TRBV28 and TRBJ2-7): DVKVTQSSRYLVKRTGEKVFLECVQDMDHENMFWYRQDPGLGLRLIYFSYDVKMKEKGDIPEGYSVSREKKERFSLILESASTNQTSMYLCASGIQIYEQYFGPGTRLTVT.

The chain recombines TRBV6-6 with TRBJ2-7; the TCRdb call, TRBD1, lacks DNA for checking. Germline V gives CDR1 MNHNY, CDR2 SVGAGI (reference sequence). The CDR3 totals 15 residues. The CDR3 loop reads CASSYSIAPYYEQYF.

V gene TRBV20-1 combines with J gene TRBJ2-1; TCRdb selects TRBD2, and the lack of DNA leaves this call unchecked. Germline loops: CDR1 DFQATT, CDR2 SNEGSKA (reference sequence). The CDR3 loop spans 14 amino acids. The CDR3 sequence is CSAPSDGVYNEQFF.

The chain links TRBV29-1 to TRBJ2-5. The CDR3 is 13 amino acids. The germline V gene encodes CDR1 SQVTM and CDR2 ANQGSEA. CDR3 in amino acids: CSVVTSYKETQYF.

The chain carries TRBV7-2 and TRBJ2-7; TCRdb reports TRBD1, a call that lacks DNA to check it against. Per the germline V gene, CDR1 is SGHTA and CDR2 is FQGNSA. The CDR3 covers 14 residues. CDR3 sequence reads: CASSLRGYSYEQYF.

The V and J genes are TRBV14 and TRBJ2-1. Germline V gene data show CDR1 as SGHDN and CDR2 as FVKESK. The CDR3 spans 16 residues. CDR3: CASSQVLSLWSNEQFF.

CDR3: CASRQPIGTGRNEQFF. The chain is built from TRBV28 and TRBJ2-1; absent DNA, TCRdb's TRBD1 call cannot be checked. Germline V gene sequence: CDR1 MDHEN, CDR2 SYDVKM. The CDR3 extends over 16 amino acids. The complete variable domain, with remaining parts taken from reference TRBV28 and TRBJ2-1, reads DVKVTQSSRYLVKRTGEKVFLECVQDMDHENMFWYRQDPGLGLRLIYFSYDVKMKEKGDIPEGYSVSREKKERFSLILESASTNQTSMYLCASRQPIGTGRNEQFFGPGTRLTVL.

The rearrangement links TRBV29-1 to TRBJ2-7. The CDR3 is 12 amino acids. Germline V gene lookup returns CDR1 SQVTM and CDR2 ANQGSEA. CDR3 sequence reads: CSVRPDSYEQYF.

The rearrangement links TRBV5-1 to TRBJ2-1; TCRdb names TRBD1, which stays unverified in the absence of DNA. The germline gives CDR1 SGHRS, CDR2 YFSETQ. The CDR3 consists of 12 residues. The CDR3 protein is CASSPGQGARDF. Full variable domain (missing parts from reference TRBV5-1 and TRBJ2-1): KAGVTQTPRYLIKTRGQQVTLSCSPISGHRSVSWYQQTPGQGLQFLFEYFSETQRNKGNFPGRFSGRQFSNSRSEMNVSTLELGDSALYLCASSPGQGARDFGPGTRLTVL.

V and J are TRBV4-2 and TRBJ2-3; TCRdb's D call, TRBD1, is unchecked because there is no DNA. The length of the CDR3 is 12 residues. Germline V gives CDR1 LGHNA, CDR2 YNFKEQ. Here the CDR3 reads CASSQGGDRQFF.

V usage is TRBV20-1 and J usage is TRBJ1-5; TCRdb gives TRBD1 as the D gene, but with no DNA this cannot be confirmed. This CDR3 is 14 amino acids long. Germline-derived CDR1 and CDR2 are DFQATT and SNEGSKA (reference sequence). The CDR3 loop reads CSASPRWDNQPQHF.

The rearrangement uses TRBV12-3 or TRBV12-4 and TRBJ2-1; the D call from TCRdb, TRBD2, cannot be confirmed without DNA. CDR3 length: 15 residues. The CDR3 spells CASSLFREGNNEQFF.

This chain links TRBV20-1 with TRBJ2-5; TCRdb reports TRBD2, a call that lacks DNA to check it against. This CDR3 region has 15 residues. The germline CDR1 and CDR2 sequences are DFQATT and SNEGSKA (reference sequence). The CDR3 sequence is CSARGLADERETQYF.

The rearrangement uses TRBV7-9 and TRBJ2-7. Germline CDR1 and CDR2: SEHNR and FQNEAQ (reference sequence). The CDR3 is 13 residues long. The CDR3 spells CASSPPRLYEQYF.

The chain carries TRBV29-1 and TRBJ2-3; TCRdb picks TRBD1, but there is no DNA to check that call. There are 15 residues in the CDR3. The germline CDR1 and CDR2 sequences are SQVTM and ANQGSEA. The CDR3 protein is CSVEGWGQGEDTQYF.

V usage is TRBV9 and J usage is TRBJ2-3; TCRdb outputs TRBD2, but without DNA this stays unchecked. Looked up from germline, CDR1 is SGDLS and CDR2 is YYNGEE. This CDR3 contains 18 residues. The CDR3 here is CASSVVPGGSGSTDTQYF.

The chain employs TRBV28 and TRBJ2-6. This CDR3 is 14 amino acids long. The germline CDR1 and CDR2 sequences are MDHEN and SYDVKM. CDR3 residues: CASSFNSGANVLTF.

The rearrangement links TRBV3-1 to TRBJ2-5; TCRdb reports TRBD2, a call that lacks DNA to check it against. The CDR3 consists of 16 residues. The germline gives CDR1 LGHDT, CDR2 YNNKEL (reference sequence). CDR3 loop: CASSHASGGLQETQYF.

The rearrangement uses TRBV29-1 and TRBJ1-3; the TRBD1 assignment by TCRdb is unverifiable without DNA. CDR3 length equals 13 residues. Per germline, CDR1 SQVTM and CDR2 ANQGSEA. This chain's CDR3 is CSARGGAENTIYF.

The rearrangement joins TRBV12-3 or TRBV12-4 to TRBJ2-5; TCRdb's D gene call, TRBD1, goes unchecked for lack of DNA. The CDR3 length is 16 residues. The CDR3 spells CASSFHLRGSIETQYF.

This chain uses TRBV19 with TRBJ2-3; the D call of TRBD2 rests on TCRdb alone, since no DNA is present to check it. This CDR3 spans 17 amino acids. Germline V gene sequence: CDR1 LNHDA, CDR2 SQIVND (reference sequence). Here the CDR3 reads CASSIYGPSGDTDTQYF.

Considering frequency, this clonotype is medium-sized. V and J are TRBV29-1 and TRBJ2-1; TCRdb names TRBD1, which stays unverified in the absence of DNA. The CDR3 is made up of 14 amino acids. Germline lookup yields CDR1 SQVTM and CDR2 ANQGSEA. The CDR3 sequence: CSVAGQDPLNEQFF.